This paragraph reports one T cell receptor beta chain. Its specificity is unknown. One junction end does not reproduce the germline sequence, and a read error may be involved. Isolation per sample recovered at least 7 million PBMCs. The CDR3 runs 16 residues. CDR1 is SGHVS and CDR2 is FNYEAQ in the germline V gene. Then a second PCR, running about 7 to 11 cycles, was carried out with a sample-barcoded 5' primer and a J-beta primer mix. TCRdb itself ran the 5' RACE reads through MiXCR, one entry per CDR3 protein. The sample holds more than 1 million distinct CDR3 sequences; 45% are singletons and the top ten take over 15%. This sample was included in a study of blood T cells in healthy people across ages. Notes on the study in general: Roughly linear declines in TCR beta diversity per million T cells occurred with age.

This rearrangement joins TRBV7-6 to TRBJ2-7, with a weak D call TRBD2 (6 bases). The receptor was isolated from a woman aged 60-75 years in good health. Sequences were obtained from blood. The DNA of the CDR3 is TGTGCCTGCAGCTTAGGGGCTAGCGCCCGAACCTACGAGCAGTACTTC. Protein sequence: CACSLGASARTYEQYF.